Following are 31 T cell receptor beta chains from one sample sequenced in a study of technical replicates of blood from a few donors. Assay: immunoSEQ multiplex PCR; the TCRdb copy retains only in-frame clones and omits some. The sample lists 60,000 to 90,000 clones; roughly 93% were seen once. The sequenced sample was T cells isolated from PBMCs. The receptor source for this set is a human donor in good health.

This sequence joins TRBV6-6 and TRBJ1-5; D remains ambiguous. Germline CDR1 and CDR2: MNHNY and SVGAGI (reference sequence). The CDR3 is made up of 15 amino acids. The germline V and J ends were trimmed by 2 bases and 7 bases, with 15 bases remaining between them. The CDR3 reads CASSYINTSRQPQHF. For the CDR3, the DNA is TGTGCCAGCAGTTACATTAATACTTCCAGGCAGCCCCAGCATTTT.

The gene calls are TRBV7-3 and TRBJ2-1; 8 bases map to TRBD2. J was trimmed by 7 bases and V by 1 base; bases with no gene match: 9. Looked up from germline, CDR1 is SGHTA and CDR2 is FQGTGA. This CDR3 region has 16 residues. CDR3 DNA: TGTGCCAGCAGCTTAAATAGAGCGGGGGCTCGGAATGAGCAGTTCTTC. Translated: CASSLNRAGARNEQFF.

This chain connects TRBV4-1 to TRBJ2-7; D ambiguous. The germline V gene encodes CDR1 MGHRA and CDR2 YSYEKL. The CDR3 has 13 residues. V gave up 3 bases and J gave up 5 bases, with 11 bases separating them. CDR3: CASSQARVHEQYF. CDR3 nucleotides: TGCGCCAGCAGCCAGGCCCGGGTTCACGAGCAGTACTTC.

The chain is built from TRBV25-1 and TRBJ1-1, with TRBD1 as a possible D gene (6 bases). The CDR3 length is 15 residues. The germline gives CDR1 MGHDK, CDR2 SYGVNS. Trimming took off 2 bases at V and 0 bases at J, with 10 bases between the two ends. This CDR3 is CASSELGGVNTEAFF. The CDR3 DNA reads TGTGCCAGCAGTGAACTAGGGGGAGTGAACACTGAAGCTTTCTTT.

V usage is TRBV4-1 and J usage is TRBJ1-3; tentative D call: TRBD1 (6 bases). This CDR3 is built from 20 residues. The germline V gene has CDR1 MGHRA and CDR2 YSYEKL. V was clipped by 1 base and J by 0 bases, with 22 bases between them. CDR3 sequence reads: CASSQVAGQSPRYSGNTIYF. The CDR3 DNA sequence: TGCGCCAGCAGCCAAGTAGCCGGACAGTCCCCCCGGTACTCTGGAAACACCATATATTTT.

The chain is built from TRBV7-6 and TRBJ1-4; 7 positions agree with TRBD1. V lost 6 bases and J lost 8; bases outside the gene matches: 9. The CDR3 runs 14 residues. Per germline, CDR1 SGHVS and CDR2 FNYEAQ. The CDR3 nucleotides read TGTGCCAGCAGTACTACAGGGGTAGCGGAAAAACTGTTTTTT. Protein: CASSTTGVAEKLFF. Using reference TRBV7-6 and TRBJ1-4 for the parts outside the CDR3, the full variable domain is GAGVSQSPRYKVTKRGQDVALRCDPISGHVSLYWYRQALGQGPEFLTYFNYEAQQDKSGLPNDRFSAERPEGSISTLTIQRTEQRDSAMYRCASSTTGVAEKLFFGSGTQLSVL.

The chain carries TRBV30 and TRBJ2-1; TRBD1 matches 8 bases. This CDR3 is 14 amino acids long. V lost 5 bases to trimming and J lost 2 bases; unmatched junction nucleotides: 5. Germline lookup yields CDR1 GTSNPN and CDR2 SVGIG (reference sequence). The CDR3 DNA reads TGTGCCTGGGGTACGGGACAGGCCTACAATGAGCAGTTCTTC. This gives the protein CAWGTGQAYNEQFF.

This chain joins TRBV19 and TRBJ2-2; no clear D gene. The V end lost 3 bases, the J end lost 3 bases, and 11 bases lay between the germline ends. The CDR3 spans 15 residues. Germline assignment: CDR1 LNHDA and CDR2 SQIVND (reference sequence). CDR3 DNA: TGTGCCAGTAGTATGCGCATTGGTCACACCGGGGAGCTGTTTTTT. It is translated as CASSMRIGHTGELFF.

This clone was picked up one time. This chain uses TRBV7-2 with TRBJ2-7; 7 bases align to TRBD2. Germline CDR1 reads SGHTA; CDR2 reads FQGNSA. Trimming took 5 bases from V and 4 from J; bases not matched to a gene: 8. The CDR3 is 14 residues long. The CDR3 reads CASSPRDYPYEQYF. The CDR3, as DNA: TGTGCCAGCAGCCCCAGGGACTACCCTTACGAGCAGTACTTC.

The J gene is TRBJ1-1, the V gene TRBV30, with no clear D. The CDR3 has 13 amino acids. V dropped 2 bases and J dropped 1 base, with 8 bases sitting between them. CDR1 is GTSNPN and CDR2 is SVGIG in the germline V gene (reference sequence). CDR3 DNA: TGTGCCTGGAGTATAACAGCGAACACTGAAGCTTTCTTT. Its translation: CAWSITANTEAFF.

The gene calls are TRBV7-9 and TRBJ2-5, with D unclear. The V gene lost 1 base and the J gene lost 7 bases, with 7 bases spanning the gap. The germline gives CDR1 SEHNR, CDR2 FQNEAQ (reference sequence). There are 12 residues in the CDR3. Written as DNA, the CDR3 is TGTGCCAGCAGCTTAGGCGGCGGGACCCAGTACTTC. Its translation is CASSLGGGTQYF.

The CDR3 DNA sequence: TGTGCCAGCTTTCCGGGACTAGAAGATGAGACCCAGTACTTC. Translated: CASFPGLEDETQYF. The chain has TRBV18 and TRBJ2-5; TRBD2 aligns across 8 bases. V gave up 7 bases and J gave up 5 bases; unmatched junction bases: 9. The CDR3 length is 14 residues. From germline, CDR1 is KGHSH and CDR2 LQKENI.

The J gene is TRBJ1-2, the V gene TRBV27, with 10 nucleotides matching TRBD1. J lost 6 bases, V lost 4 bases, and 14 bases had no gene match. Germline lookup yields CDR1 MNHEY and CDR2 SMNVEV (reference sequence). CDR3 size: 17 residues. CDR3 coding DNA: TGTGCCAGCAGTTCTCCGGGACAGGGGCCTGCTGGAGATGGCTACACCTTC. Translated, it gives CASSSPGQGPAGDGYTF.

This chain joins TRBV7-2 and TRBJ2-7, with 9 nucleotides matching TRBD2. CDR3 length: 14 amino acids. V was clipped by 7 bases and J by 3 bases; unmatched bases: 7. Germline loops: CDR1 SGHTA, CDR2 FQGNSA. CDR3 protein: CASNQLAGHYEQYF. CDR3 coding DNA: TGTGCCAGCAACCAACTAGCGGGTCACTACGAGCAGTACTTC.

The V gene is TRBV15, the J gene TRBJ1-2; D unresolved. Trimming shortened V by 5 bases and J by 4 bases, and 17 bases separated the two germline ends. CDR3 size: 15 residues. Germline lookup yields CDR1 LNHNV and CDR2 YYDKDF (reference sequence). CDR3 protein: CATSLPGEEVYGYTF. The CDR3 bases are TGTGCCACCAGCCTTCCGGGAGAGGAGGTCTATGGCTACACCTTC. Filled out from reference TRBV15 and TRBJ1-2, the complete variable domain reads DAMVIQNPRYQVTQFGKPVTLSCSQTLNHNVMYWYQQKSSQAPKLLFHYYDKDFNNEADTPDNFQSRRPNTSFCFLDIRSPGLGDTAMYLCATSLPGEEVYGYTFGSGTRLTVV.

V and J are TRBV4-3 and TRBJ2-3; the D gene is possibly TRBD2 (6 bases). The CDR3 contains 14 residues. Germline CDR1 and CDR2: LGHNA and YSLEER. V shed 0 bases and J shed 4 bases, with 8 bases lying between them. CDR3 protein: CASSQDAGPDTQYF. The CDR3 bases are TGCGCCAGCAGCCAAGATGCGGGGCCAGATACGCAGTATTTT.

The rearrangement uses TRBV7-9 and TRBJ2-7; TRBD1 is a possible D gene (6 bases). Germline V CDR1 and CDR2: SEHNR, FQNEAQ (reference sequence). The length of the CDR3 is 15 residues. The V end was cut by 5 bases, the J end by 3 bases, with 17 bases between. CDR3 DNA: TGTGCCAGCAGCCCCCGAGGGGGTGGGGACTACGAGCAGTACTTC. It specifies CASSPRGGGDYEQYF.

V is TRBV5-1 and J is TRBJ1-1, with TRBD1 identical over 10 bases. Germline CDR1 and CDR2: SGHRS and YFSETQ. The CDR3 sequence is 15 residues long. V was clipped by 4 bases and J by 10 bases; unmatched bases: 13. The CDR3 DNA reads TGCGCCAGCAGCCCCCTTCCGGGACAGGGGATTGGAGCTTTCTTT. Translation gives CASSPLPGQGIGAFF.

The rearrangement uses TRBV30 and TRBJ2-1; tentatively, D is TRBD2 (7 bases). V was shortened by 2 bases and J by 5 bases, with 13 bases between the two germline ends. The germline gives CDR1 GTSNPN, CDR2 SVGIG (reference sequence). This CDR3 has 14 residues. CDR3 DNA sequence: TGTGCCTGGAGTAAAGGGGGACTACACAATGAGCAGTTCTTC. Amino acids: CAWSKGGLHNEQFF.

V gene TRBV27 combines with J gene TRBJ2-7; D is uncertain. V lost 0 bases to trimming and J lost 3 bases, with 9 bases between them. This CDR3 is 14 amino acids long. Germline CDR1 reads MNHEY; CDR2 reads SMNVEV (reference sequence). CDR3 loop: CASSLSIQFYEQYF. For the CDR3, the DNA is TGTGCCAGCAGTTTATCTATTCAGTTCTACGAGCAGTACTTC.

The rearrangement links TRBV6-4 to TRBJ2-5; 10 nucleotides agree with TRBD2. Germline-derived CDR1 and CDR2 are MRHNA and SNTAGT. CDR3 size: 16 residues. The junction had 15 bases not matched to a gene; V was cut back by 9 bases and J by 5 bases. For the CDR3, the DNA is TGTGCCAGTCCCCCCCCTGGGCTAGCGGGGGAGGAGACCCAGTACTTC. Its translation is CASPPPGLAGEETQYF.

The V and J genes are TRBV6-5 and TRBJ2-1; 7 nucleotides match TRBD2. Trimming removed 2 bases from V and 2 bases from J; junction bases left unmatched: 3. The germline gives CDR1 MNHEY, CDR2 SVGAGI. The CDR3 sequence is 15 residues long. The CDR3 sequence: CASSYGLGAYNEQFF. DNA of the CDR3: TGTGCCAGCAGTTACGGACTAGGGGCCTACAATGAGCAGTTCTTC.

The J gene is TRBJ2-7, the V gene TRBV7-9, with TRBD1 matching over 8 bases. This CDR3 contains 15 residues. Per germline, CDR1 SEHNR and CDR2 FQNEAQ (reference sequence). V shed 1 base and J 4 bases; nucleotides not matched to a gene: 6. CDR3 residues: CASSLGTGKGYEQYF. The CDR3 nucleotides read TGTGCCAGCAGCTTAGGGACAGGGAAAGGGTACGAGCAGTACTTC.

The J gene is TRBJ1-2, the V gene TRBV2; 11 bases match TRBD1. CDR3 size: 14 residues. Per germline, CDR1 SNHLY and CDR2 FYNNEI. The J segment lost 8 bases and the V segment lost 5 bases, leaving 7 bases of the junction unmatched. CDR3 in amino acids: CASSLPGQGGGYTF. CDR3 sequence (DNA): TGTGCCAGCAGTCTACCGGGACAGGGGGGAGGCTACACCTTC.

The chain recombines TRBV28 with TRBJ2-7; 10 bases are a match to TRBD2. Germline V CDR1 and CDR2: MDHEN, SYDVKM. CDR3 length equals 15 residues. The V and J ends lost 4 bases and 6 bases, in that order; junction bases with no gene match: 9. The CDR3 bases are TGTGCCAGCAGTTACCCTAGCGGGAGAAGGGGCGAGCAGTACTTC. Residues: CASSYPSGRRGEQYF. Combining the CDR3 with reference TRBV28 and TRBJ2-7 gives the whole variable domain DVKVTQSSRYLVKRTGEKVFLECVQDMDHENMFWYRQDPGLGLRLIYFSYDVKMKEKGDIPEGYSVSREKKERFSLILESASTNQTSMYLCASSYPSGRRGEQYFGPGTRLTVT.

The genes are TRBV28 and TRBJ2-5, with D possibly being TRBD1 (6 bases). Trimming took 5 bases from V and 5 from J, leaving 15 bases between them. The V gene's germline CDR1 is MDHEN and CDR2 SYDVKM. This CDR3 region has 14 residues. The CDR3 here is CASSPRTVRETQYF. The CDR3 region has the DNA TGTGCCAGCAGTCCTCGGACAGTTCGGGAGACCCAGTACTTC.

The V and J genes are TRBV5-1 and TRBJ2-7; TRBD2 matches 7 bases. The J segment lost 0 bases and the V segment lost 4 bases, leaving 13 bases of the junction unmatched. The length of the CDR3 is 17 residues. CDR1 and CDR2 from the germline V gene are SGHRS and YFSETQ. The DNA for the CDR3 is TGCGCCAGCAGCGGAGGGTCTCTAGCGGATTCCTCCTACGAGCAGTACTTC. It yields the protein CASSGGSLADSSYEQYF.

This chain links TRBV7-9 with TRBJ1-1; possibly TRBD1 for D (5 bases). V gave up 5 bases and J gave up 0 bases, with 19 bases separating them. The CDR3 runs 17 residues. Germline-derived CDR1 and CDR2 are SEHNR and FQNEAQ (reference sequence). CDR3 sequence: CASSDRGLGGMNTEAFF. CDR3 nucleotides: TGTGCCAGCAGCGATAGGGGCCTGGGGGGGATGAACACTGAAGCTTTCTTT.

The CDR3 sequence: CASSPNTGGHTGELFF. The CDR3 bases are TGTGCCAGCTCACCGAATACAGGGGGCCACACCGGGGAGCTGTTTTTT. The chain has TRBV18 and TRBJ2-2, with TRBD1 matching 9 bases. CDR1 and CDR2 from the germline V gene are KGHSH and LQKENI. This CDR3 has 16 residues. V dropped 3 bases and J dropped 3; count of bases not matched to a gene: 5.

This chain joins TRBV5-5 and TRBJ2-3, with TRBD2 matching over 12 bases. The CDR3 covers 15 residues. From germline, CDR1 is SGHKS and CDR2 YYEKEE (reference sequence). V was pared by 6 bases and J by 7 bases, with 9 bases of the junction left unmatched. The CDR3 DNA reads TGTGCCAGCATCCTGACTAGCGGGAGTAAGAATACGCAGTATTTT. This encodes CASILTSGSKNTQYF.

The chain recombines TRBV12-5 with TRBJ1-5; the match to TRBD1 covers 10 bases. V lost 2 bases and J lost 0; bases outside the gene matches: 10. Per the germline V gene, CDR1 is LGHNT and CDR2 is FRNRAP. CDR3 length equals 19 residues. CDR3: CASGLSRGTGVYSNQPQHF. CDR3 in DNA: TGTGCTAGTGGTTTGTCCCGGGGGACAGGGGTATATAGCAATCAGCCCCAGCATTTT.